This T cell receptor beta chain was identified in a study of cytotoxic CD8 clonotypes in ibrutinib-treated CLL. Looking at the study overall: Partial responders around 24, complete 2; about 12 progressed and approximately 15 stayed in remission by median about 5.5 years. A median approximately 12 months of treatment, range 6 to 36, preceded the collection of response samples.

Profiled with immunoSEQ multiplex PCR; TCRdb holds only in-frame clones, not every one. The sample gives over 250,000 clones, approximately 76% of which show up once; about 5.3% is in the top ten. The CDR3 extends over 14 amino acids. CDR1 and CDR2 (germline): SEHNR, FQNEAQ (reference sequence). Losses at the gene ends were 3 bases for V and 8 bases for J; bases not matched to a gene: 9. The chain employs TRBV7-9 and TRBJ1-2; 7 nucleotides align to TRBD1. The TCR was taken from a human donor with chronic lymphocytic leukemia. The source material was PBMCs, sampled at disease progression, from a patient treated with ibrutinib. The CDR3 here is CASSLISGTAGYTF. The CDR3, as DNA: TGTGCCAGCAGCTTGATCTCAGGGACAGCCGGCTACACCTTC.